This is a list of T cell receptor beta chains from one sample in a study of shared clonotypes between healthy human individuals. Produced via immunoSEQ multiplex PCR; TCRdb's table is partial and in-frame only. The sample contains 450,000 to 500,000 clones, around 73% of which appear only once. The sample comprised PBMCs. Receptor source: a woman between 40 and 55 years old in good health. Some clones in this sample may be carry-over from other donors' samples. Each CDR3 is given with its conserved first and last residue. The D gene is left open where the match is weak. Rows give clone size only sometimes, using once, few, many, or a class for an expanded clone.

v_call: TRBV5-1
d_call: TRBD2
clone_size: few
j_call: TRBJ2-1
cdr3_nt: TGCGCCAGCAGCTTGTCTAGCGGCTACAATGAGCAGTTCTTC
cdr3_aa: CASSLSSGYNEQFF

v_call: TRBV2
d_call: TRBD1
clone_size: NA
j_call: TRBJ1-5
cdr3_nt: TGTGCCAGCATGGGTGGTCAGGGACAGGGGAACAATCAGCCCCAGCATTTT
cdr3_aa: CASMGGQGQGNNQPQHF

v_call: TRBV18
d_call: NA
clone_size: NA
j_call: TRBJ2-3
cdr3_nt: TGTGCCAGCTCACCCCAGGGCACAGATACGCAGTATTTT
cdr3_aa: CASSPQGTDTQYF

v_call: TRBV4-1
d_call: TRBD2
clone_size: few
j_call: TRBJ2-7
cdr3_nt: TGCGCCAGCAGCCAAGGTACCCCCCTTAGCGGGACTTACGAGCAGTACTTC
cdr3_aa: CASSQGTPLSGTYEQYF

v_call: TRBV29-1
d_call: TRBD1
clone_size: NA
j_call: TRBJ2-5
cdr3_nt: TGCAGCGCCAGGGGGCAGACGGAGACCCAGTACTTC
cdr3_aa: CSARGQTETQYF

v_call: TRBV6-1
d_call: NA
clone_size: once
j_call: TRBJ1-5
cdr3_nt: TGTGCCAGCACCTCCCCGACCTATCAGCCCCAGCATTTT
cdr3_aa: CASTSPTYQPQHF

v_call: TRBV27
d_call: NA
clone_size: NA
j_call: TRBJ2-1
cdr3_nt: TGTGCCAGCAGTTTAGGGTTGGCCGGCAATGAGCAGTTCTTC
cdr3_aa: CASSLGLAGNEQFF

v_call: TRBV5-6
d_call: TRBD2
clone_size: once
j_call: TRBJ2-2
cdr3_nt: TGTGCCAGCAGCACCGGACTAGCGAACACCGGGGAGCTGTTTTTT
cdr3_aa: CASSTGLANTGELFF

v_call: TRBV28
d_call: NA
clone_size: NA
j_call: TRBJ1-5
cdr3_nt: TGTGCCAGCAGTCCCGGGCCAAATCAGCCCCAGCATTTT
cdr3_aa: CASSPGPNQPQHF

v_call: TRBV28
d_call: NA
clone_size: NA
j_call: TRBJ2-1
cdr3_nt: TGTGCCAGCAGTTTAAATTTAAATCTTGAGCAGTTCTTC
cdr3_aa: CASSLNLNLEQFF

v_call: TRBV4-1
d_call: TRBD1
clone_size: once
j_call: TRBJ2-5
cdr3_nt: TGCGCCAGCAGCTCCGGGACAGGGGGCGCAGGGAAGCAGTACTTC
cdr3_aa: CASSSGTGGAGKQYF

v_call: TRBV25-1
d_call: NA
clone_size: NA
j_call: TRBJ1-1
cdr3_nt: TGTGCCAGCCTAGCAGGGTTCGGGATCACTGAAGCTTTCTTT
cdr3_aa: CASLAGFGITEAFF